This paragraph reports one T cell receptor (beta chain). The sample originates from a study of T cell changes during pregnancy in multiple sclerosis. The CDR3 has 14 residues. Some clones are missing from TCRdb's copy, which holds only in-frame ones; the method was immunoSEQ multiplex PCR. This table holds about 120,000 clones, about 94% found once. The starting material was peripheral blood, obtained before pregnancy. The receptor comes from a female donor with multiple sclerosis, enrolled in a pregnancy study. The rearrangement joins TRBV21-1 to TRBJ1-5; the D call of TRBD1 is as the table states it, not checked on the DNA. TRBV21-1 is recorded as a pseudogene. CDR3 DNA: TGTGCCGCACAGGGGGAGTCGGGCAATCAGCCCCAGCATTTT. It yields the protein CAAQGESGNQPQHF.